The clone carrying this T cell receptor (beta chain) was picked up one time. Its cognate antigen is unknown. The assay was immunoSEQ multiplex PCR, and TCRdb's table has in-frame clones only and misses some. Here the sample spans 350,000 to 400,000 clones, more than 85% being singletons. The data stem from a study of Ad26.COV2.S vaccination and SARS-CoV-2 variants. Treatment described: some 19 received Ad26.COV2.S at low or high dose, single or two shots; about 5 received placebo; per-sample allocation not given. Each sample was drawn 63 days after the first injection (of vaccine or placebo). This CDR3 contains 12 residues. The V end lost 6 bases, the J end lost 4 bases, and 9 bases lay between the germline ends. The germline V gene has CDR1 LNHDA and CDR2 SQIVND (reference sequence). Broader study findings: Analytic work on TCR breadth and depth might have understated the full extent of total T cell responses. Non-spike TCR breadth did not differ much between vaccine and placebo recipients.

The V call is TRBV19, the J call TRBJ1-1, with D unresolved. Sample: peripheral blood, taken in a trial of Ad26.COV2.S vaccine versus placebo. The TCR comes from a person between 18 and 65 years old who received the Ad26.COV2.S COVID-19 vaccine or a placebo. The CDR3 DNA sequence: TGTGCCAGTAGATTTTTGGGCACTGAAGCTTTCTTT. Translating it yields CASRFLGTEAFF. The complete variable domain, with remaining parts taken from reference TRBV19 and TRBJ1-1, reads DGGITQSPKYLFRKEGQNVTLSCEQNLNHDAMYWYRQDPGQGLRLIYYSQIVNDFQKGDIAEGYSVSREKKESFPLTVTSAQKNPTAFYLCASRFLGTEAFFGQGTRLTVV.